The subject of this entry is one TCR beta chain. What it binds is not known. The sample belongs to a study of T cells in localized non-small cell lung cancer. Study observations and caveats: There were a median around 53 of the top 100 tumor clones appearing in adjacent lung. Peak T cell clonality was found in uninvolved adjacent lung, exceeding tumor. Multi-region tumor sequencing was not done, so intratumor heterogeneity could not be excluded. Elevated circulating T cell density in blood was associated with longer overall survival.

The CDR3 is made up of 14 amino acids. V was pared by 0 bases and J by 4 bases, with 10 bases between. Per germline, CDR1 SGDLS and CDR2 YYNGEE. This table comes from immunoSEQ multiplex PCR, and its TCRdb copy is limited to in-frame clones, with some not included. The table records 78,000 or so clones, 80% to 90% of them present only once. This TCR was sampled from a man between 40 and 75 years old with stage I lung adenocarcinoma. The gene calls are TRBV9 and TRBJ1-2; D uncertain. The sample here was peripheral blood, taken before any cancer treatment. The CDR3 loop reads CASSVDGRTYGYTF. CDR3 nucleotides: TGTGCCAGCAGCGTAGACGGCCGGACCTATGGCTACACCTTC.